A selection of T cell receptor beta chains follows, all from one sample in a study of blood T cell repertoires in COVID-19. Method: immunoSEQ multiplex PCR; TCRdb's copy keeps in-frame clones and lacks some. The profile covers more than 90,000 clones, with around 80% appearing a single time and approximately 0.77% taken by the ten largest. Specimen: peripheral blood. Receptor source: a woman in her seventies with acute or convalescent COVID-19. The CDR3 runs from the conserved cysteine through the conserved F or W. D genes are given only for firm matches. Some rows have no size entry. The others give once, few or many, or a class for an expanded clone.

TRBJ2-7,.,14,TRBV19,.,CASSPLVARSQQYF,TGTGCCAGTAGTCCCCTAGTAGCAAGGAGCCAGCAGTACTTC
TRBJ2-2,TRBD2,17,TRBV5-1,.,CASSLAIGLAGTGELFF,TGCGCCAGCAGCTTGGCCATAGGGTTAGCGGGCACCGGGGAGCTGTTTTTT
TRBJ2-6,.,17,TRBV2,.,CASREGPTGTGANVLTF,TGTGCCAGCAGGGAGGGGCCGACAGGGACTGGGGCCAACGTCCTGACTTTC
TRBJ2-3,TRBD1,15,TRBV5-1,once,CASSFQGQGVDTQYF,TGCGCCAGCAGCTTTCAGGGACAGGGGGTGGATACGCAGTATTTT
TRBJ1-5,.,13,TRBV12-3/TRBV12-4,.,CASRGMPGQPQHF,TGTGCCAGCAGGGGGATGCCGGGACAGCCCCAGCATTTT
TRBJ1-2,TRBD1,11,TRBV29-1,.,CSGMTGGGYTF,TGCAGCGGGATGACAGGGGGTGGCTACACCTTC
TRBJ2-4,.,12,TRBV5-6,.,CASSLADGVGDF,TGTGCCAGCAGCTTGGCGGACGGAGTCGGGGACTTC
TRBJ2-1,TRBD2,16,TRBV5-1,.,CASSLGGSSGSNEQFF,TGCGCCAGCAGCTTGGGAGGGTCTAGCGGGAGCAATGAGCAGTTCTTC
TRBJ1-2,.,15,TRBV2,.,CASSVRQGGSRGYTF,TGTGCCAGCAGTGTAAGGCAGGGAGGTTCGCGTGGCTACACCTTC
TRBJ1-5,.,15,TRBV19,.,CASSIDRLASQPQHF,TGTGCCAGTAGTATAGACAGGCTAGCAAGTCAGCCCCAGCATTTT
TRBJ2-1,TRBD1,14,TRBV5-1,.,CASTPGQSANEQFF,TGCGCCAGCACCCCGGGACAGTCTGCGAATGAGCAGTTCTTC
TRBJ2-3,TRBD2,13,TRBV6-5,.,CAGGLAGSDTQYF,TGTGCCGGAGGGTTAGCGGGGTCAGATACGCAGTATTTT
TRBJ2-7,TRBD2,15,TRBV3-1/TRBV3-2,.,CASRPSGSGLYEQYF,TGTGCCAGCAGACCAAGCGGGAGTGGGCTCTACGAGCAGTACTTC
TRBJ2-7,TRBD2,15,TRBV7-2,.,CASSFGLAASYEQYF,TGTGCCAGCAGCTTCGGACTAGCCGCCTCCTACGAGCAGTACTTC
TRBJ1-1,.,14,TRBV7-9,few,CASSLSGGFTEAFF,TGTGCCAGCAGCTTGTCCGGGGGTTTCACTGAAGCTTTCTTT
TRBJ2-1,.,11,TRBV6-6,.,CASSYLDEQFF,TGTGCCAGCAGTTACCTCGATGAGCAGTTCTTC
TRBJ2-2,.,14,TRBV6-6,.,CASNIWGRTGELFF,TGTGCCAGTAATATATGGGGGCGGACCGGGGAGCTGTTTTTT
TRBJ2-1,.,17,TRBV7-9,.,CASSLPLGTRVGSEQFF,TGTGCCAGCAGCTTACCGTTGGGGACCCGGGTCGGGAGTGAGCAGTTCTTC
TRBJ2-1,TRBD1,14,TRBV7-3,.,CASSPRDRVNEQFF,TGTGCCAGCAGCCCTCGGGACAGAGTAAATGAGCAGTTCTTC
TRBJ1-2,.,15,TRBV12-1,.,CASSCEGTGVHGYTF,TGTGCCAGCAGCTGTGAGGGGACAGGGGTGCATGGCTACACCTTC
TRBJ1-5,.,15,TRBV21-1,.,CASSKRQGSNQPQHF,TGTGCCAGCAGCAAGAGACAGGGAAGCAATCAGCCCCAGCATTTT
TRBJ1-2,.,14,TRBV19,.,CASSSTGSGNGYTF,TGTGCCAGTAGTTCAACAGGGAGTGGGAATGGCTACACCTTC
TRBJ1-6,.,14,TRBV6-2/TRBV6-3,.,CASSYGGDNSPLHF,TGTGCCAGCAGTTACGGGGGGGATAATTCACCCCTCCACTTT
TRBJ1-2,TRBD1,14,TRBV2,.,CASSGQGDNYGYTF,TGTGCCAGCAGTGGACAGGGAGATAACTATGGCTACACCTTC
TRBJ1-1,TRBD1,15,TRBV5-4,.,CASSGPTGLRTEAFF,TGTGCCAGCAGCGGCCCGACAGGGTTGCGCACTGAAGCTTTCTTT
TRBJ1-2,.,15,TRBV6-1,.,CASSEGAAVNYGYTF,TGTGCCAGCAGTGAAGGGGCAGCCGTTAACTATGGCTACACCTTC
TRBJ1-1,TRBD1,14,TRBV5-1,.,CASSLAGGNTEAFF,TGCGCCAGCAGCTTGGCAGGGGGGAACACTGAAGCTTTCTTT
TRBJ1-1,.,16,TRBV6-1,once,CASSDVLRQENTEAFF,TGTGCCAGCAGTGACGTGTTGAGACAGGAGAACACTGAAGCTTTCTTT
TRBJ2-7,TRBD2,14,TRBV29-1,.,CSVSGLAGVNEQYF,TGCAGCGTCTCTGGACTAGCGGGAGTCAACGAGCAGTACTTC
TRBJ2-3,TRBD2,16,TRBV9,.,CASSGTSGGAADTQYF,TGTGCCAGCAGCGGCACTAGCGGGGGGGCCGCAGATACGCAGTATTTT
TRBJ1-2,.,14,TRBV29-1,.,CSVTTTGSNYGYTF,TGCAGCGTTACGACAACGGGGTCTAACTATGGCTACACCTTC
TRBJ2-1,TRBD2,17,TRBV11-3,.,CASSLGVAGAPYNEQFF,TGTGCCAGCAGCTTAGGGGTAGCGGGAGCCCCCTACAATGAGCAGTTCTTC
TRBJ2-7,.,11,TRBV20-1,.,CSARGAYEQYF,TGCAGTGCTCGTGGGGCTTACGAGCAGTACTTC
TRBJ2-1,.,15,TRBV19,.,CASSIQKGAYNEQFF,TGTGCCAGTAGTATACAAAAAGGGGCCTACAATGAGCAGTTCTTC
TRBJ1-1,TRBD1,16,TRBV5-8,.,CASRFRDSRMNTEAFF,TGTGCCAGCAGATTCCGGGACAGCAGGATGAACACTGAAGCTTTCTTT
TRBJ1-1,.,15,TRBV5-1,.,CASSPDTGMNTEAFF,TGCGCCAGCAGCCCCGACACAGGGATGAACACTGAAGCTTTCTTT
TRBJ1-4,.,14,TRBV19,.,CASSGRATNEKLFF,TGTGCCAGTAGCGGCAGGGCAACTAATGAAAAACTGTTTTTT
TRBJ1-1,TRBD1,13,TRBV19,.,CASSGGLDTEAFF,TGTGCCAGTTCAGGGGGCTTAGACACTGAAGCTTTCTTT
TRBJ2-5,TRBD2,20,TRBV7-3,.,CASSSIGTSGRAPTQETQYF,TGTGCCAGCAGCTCAATCGGGACTAGCGGGAGGGCTCCAACACAAGAGACCCAGTACTTC
TRBJ2-6,.,16,TRBV18,.,CASSIRTGDGANVLTF,TGTGCCAGCTCAATTCGAACGGGGGATGGGGCCAACGTCCTGACTTTC
TRBJ2-5,TRBD2,16,TRBV10-3,.,CAISESGRAGGQTQYF,TGTGCCATCAGTGAGTCGGGACGAGCGGGGGGGCAGACCCAGTACTTC
TRBJ2-1,TRBD1,15,TRBV18,.,CASSPTGGAYNEQFF,TGTGCCAGCTCACCCACAGGGGGCGCGTACAATGAGCAGTTCTTC
TRBJ1-1,.,15,TRBV5-5,.,CASSLAGIQETEAFF,TGTGCCAGCAGCTTGGCCGGGATTCAGGAGACTGAAGCTTTCTTT
TRBJ2-7,TRBD1,15,TRBV6-5,.,CASSFPGQNPYEQYF,TGTGCCAGCAGCTTTCCGGGACAGAATCCCTACGAGCAGTACTTC
TRBJ2-3,TRBD2,14,TRBV5-1,.,CASRRTSMPDTQYF,TGCGCCAGCCGCCGGACTAGCATGCCAGATACGCAGTATTTT
TRBJ2-5,.,15,TRBV24-1,few,CATSDPTARGETQYF,TGTGCCACCAGTGACCCGACAGCCAGAGGCGAGACCCAGTACTTC
TRBJ2-2,.,15,TRBV7-3,.,CASSLTGQSTGELFF,TGTGCCAGCAGCTTAACAGGACAGAGCACCGGGGAGCTGTTTTTT
TRBJ2-7,TRBD1,13,TRBV5-1,.,CASSPDRAYEQYF,TGCGCCAGCAGCCCTGACAGGGCCTACGAGCAGTACTTC
TRBJ2-1,TRBD1,16,TRBV4-1,.,CASSQGPGQGHNEQFF,TGCGCCAGCAGCCAAGGTCCGGGACAGGGGCACAATGAGCAGTTCTTC
TRBJ2-1,TRBD2,15,TRBV6-5,.,CASTTASGRVDEQFF,TGTGCCAGCACAACGGCTAGCGGGAGGGTGGATGAGCAGTTCTTC
TRBJ2-7,.,14,TRBV5-1,.,CASSLNWGVDEQYF,TGCGCCAGCAGCTTGAACTGGGGAGTAGACGAGCAGTACTTC
TRBJ2-2,.,12,TRBV7-9,.,CASNYGTGELFF,TGTGCCAGCAACTATGGCACCGGGGAGCTGTTTTTT
TRBJ2-5,TRBD2,15,TRBV7-3,.,CASSQRGGAQETQYF,TGTGCCAGCAGTCAAAGGGGAGGGGCCCAGGAGACCCAGTACTTC
TRBJ1-2,.,13,TRBV5-4,.,CASSPRGNYGYTF,TGTGCCAGCAGCCCGAGAGGGAACTATGGCTACACCTTC
TRBJ1-2,.,15,TRBV18,few,CASSPESQGRYGYTF,TGTGCCAGCTCACCTGAATCACAGGGAAGGTACGGCTACACCTTC
TRBJ2-5,TRBD1,14,TRBV19,.,CASSPGQRQETQYF,TGTGCCAGTAGTCCGGGACAGCGCCAAGAGACCCAGTACTTC
TRBJ2-7,.,15,TRBV5-4,.,CASSAGTPSSYEQYF,TGTGCCAGCAGCGCCGGGACTCCGAGCTCCTACGAGCAGTACTTC
TRBJ2-7,.,14,TRBV29-1,.,CSVLGGTGDYEQYF,TGCAGCGTCCTGGGGGGGACAGGAGACTACGAGCAGTACTTC
TRBJ2-7,.,14,TRBV7-2,once,CASSLGRGSYEQYF,TGTGCCAGCAGCTTAGGACGGGGTTCCTACGAGCAGTACTTC